The clone carrying this T cell receptor beta chain was seen once. Its cognate antigen is unknown. This entry belongs to a study of T cell responses to AZD1222 COVID-19 vaccine. Study as a whole: Second-dose recipients at about 4 or about 12 weeks were treated as one pooled group. Findings and caveats of the study: Increased Spike-specific TCR breadth and depth were observed after two AZD1222 doses. White British donors predominated, females outnumbered males, and clonal diversity was possibly underestimated.

Profiling relied on immunoSEQ multiplex PCR, and the TCRdb table lists in-frame clones only, not all of them. The table has around 100,000 clones, 85% to 90% seen once; the top ten hold approximately 5.1%. V dropped 2 bases and J dropped 4; count of bases not matched to a gene: 5. Germline CDR1 reads SGHRS; CDR2 reads YFSETQ. The CDR3 consists of 14 residues. This chain joins TRBV5-1 and TRBJ1-2, with 7 positions matching TRBD1. The clonotype originates from an adult in good health. The material was peripheral blood, obtained on day 0 of AZD1222 vaccination. CDR3 in DNA: TGCGCCAGCAGCTTTAGGGACAGCAGCTATGGCTACACCTTC. This translates into CASSFRDSSYGYTF.